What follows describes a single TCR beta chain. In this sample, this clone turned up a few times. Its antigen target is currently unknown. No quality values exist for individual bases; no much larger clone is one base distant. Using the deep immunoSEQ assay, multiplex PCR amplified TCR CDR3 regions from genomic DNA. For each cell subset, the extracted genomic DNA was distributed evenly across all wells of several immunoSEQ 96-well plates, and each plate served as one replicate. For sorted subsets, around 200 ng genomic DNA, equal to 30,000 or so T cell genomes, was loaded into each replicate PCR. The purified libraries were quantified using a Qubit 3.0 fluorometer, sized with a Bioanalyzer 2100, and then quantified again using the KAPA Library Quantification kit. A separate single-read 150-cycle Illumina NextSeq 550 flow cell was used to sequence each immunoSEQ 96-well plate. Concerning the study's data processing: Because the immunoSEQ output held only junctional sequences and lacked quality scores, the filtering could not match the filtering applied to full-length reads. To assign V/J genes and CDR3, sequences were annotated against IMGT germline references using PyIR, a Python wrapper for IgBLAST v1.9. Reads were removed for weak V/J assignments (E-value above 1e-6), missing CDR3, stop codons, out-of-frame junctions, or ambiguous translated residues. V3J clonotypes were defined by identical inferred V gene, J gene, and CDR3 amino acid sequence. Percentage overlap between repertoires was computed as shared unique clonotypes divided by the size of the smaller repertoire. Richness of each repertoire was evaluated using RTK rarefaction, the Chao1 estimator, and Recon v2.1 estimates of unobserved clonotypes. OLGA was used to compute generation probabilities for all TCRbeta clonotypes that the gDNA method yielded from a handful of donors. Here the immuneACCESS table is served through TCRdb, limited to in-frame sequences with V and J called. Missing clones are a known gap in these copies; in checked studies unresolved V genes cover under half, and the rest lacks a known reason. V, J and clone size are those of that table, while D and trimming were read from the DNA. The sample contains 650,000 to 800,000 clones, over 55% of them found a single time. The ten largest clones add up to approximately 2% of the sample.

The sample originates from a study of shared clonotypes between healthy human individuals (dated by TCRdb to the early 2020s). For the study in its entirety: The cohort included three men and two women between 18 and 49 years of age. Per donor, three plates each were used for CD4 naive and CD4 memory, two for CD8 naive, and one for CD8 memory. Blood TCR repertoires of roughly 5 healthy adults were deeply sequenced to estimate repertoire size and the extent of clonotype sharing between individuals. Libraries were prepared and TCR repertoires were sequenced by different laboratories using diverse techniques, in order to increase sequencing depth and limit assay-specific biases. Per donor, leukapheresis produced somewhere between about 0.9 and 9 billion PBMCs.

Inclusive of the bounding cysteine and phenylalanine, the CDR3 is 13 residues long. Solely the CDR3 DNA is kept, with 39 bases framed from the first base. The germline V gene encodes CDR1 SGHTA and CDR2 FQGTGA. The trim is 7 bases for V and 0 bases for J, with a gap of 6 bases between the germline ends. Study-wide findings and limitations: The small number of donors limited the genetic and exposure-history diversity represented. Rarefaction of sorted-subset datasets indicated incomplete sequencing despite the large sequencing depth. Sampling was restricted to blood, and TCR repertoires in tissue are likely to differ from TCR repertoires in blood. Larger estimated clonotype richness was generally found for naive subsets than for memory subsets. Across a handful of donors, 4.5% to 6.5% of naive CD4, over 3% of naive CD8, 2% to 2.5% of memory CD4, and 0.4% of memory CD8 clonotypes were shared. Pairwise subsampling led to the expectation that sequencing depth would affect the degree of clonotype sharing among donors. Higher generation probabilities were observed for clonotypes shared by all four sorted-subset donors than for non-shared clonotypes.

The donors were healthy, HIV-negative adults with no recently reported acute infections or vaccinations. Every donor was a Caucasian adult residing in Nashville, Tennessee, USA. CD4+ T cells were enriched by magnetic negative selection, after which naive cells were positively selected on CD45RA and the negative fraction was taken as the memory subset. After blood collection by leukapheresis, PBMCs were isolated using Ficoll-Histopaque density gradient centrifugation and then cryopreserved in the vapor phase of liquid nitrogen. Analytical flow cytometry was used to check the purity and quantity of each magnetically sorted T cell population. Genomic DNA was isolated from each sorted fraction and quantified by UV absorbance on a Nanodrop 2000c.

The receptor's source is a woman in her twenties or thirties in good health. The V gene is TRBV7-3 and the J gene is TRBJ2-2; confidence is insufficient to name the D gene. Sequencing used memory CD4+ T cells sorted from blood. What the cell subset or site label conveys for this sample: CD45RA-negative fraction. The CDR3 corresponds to CASTRTNTGELFF. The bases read TGTGCCAGCACCCGGACGAACACCGGGGAGCTGTTTTTT.